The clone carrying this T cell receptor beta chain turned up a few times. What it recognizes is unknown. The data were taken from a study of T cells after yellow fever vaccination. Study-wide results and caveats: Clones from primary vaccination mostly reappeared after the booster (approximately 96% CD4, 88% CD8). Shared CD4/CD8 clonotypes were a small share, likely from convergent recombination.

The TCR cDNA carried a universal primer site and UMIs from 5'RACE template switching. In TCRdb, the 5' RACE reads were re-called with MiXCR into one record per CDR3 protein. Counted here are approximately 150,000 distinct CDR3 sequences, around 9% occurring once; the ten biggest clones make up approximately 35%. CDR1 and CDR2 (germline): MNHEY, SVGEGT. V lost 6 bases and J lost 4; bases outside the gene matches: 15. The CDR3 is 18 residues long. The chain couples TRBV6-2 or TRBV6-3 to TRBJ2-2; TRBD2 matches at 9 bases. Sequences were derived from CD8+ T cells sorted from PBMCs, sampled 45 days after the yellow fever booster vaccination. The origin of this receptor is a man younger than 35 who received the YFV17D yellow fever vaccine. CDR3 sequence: CASSSLRRGGVGTGELFF. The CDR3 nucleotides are TGTGCCAGCAGCTCCCTTCGGCGGGGGGGCGTGGGCACCGGGGAGCTGTTTTTT.